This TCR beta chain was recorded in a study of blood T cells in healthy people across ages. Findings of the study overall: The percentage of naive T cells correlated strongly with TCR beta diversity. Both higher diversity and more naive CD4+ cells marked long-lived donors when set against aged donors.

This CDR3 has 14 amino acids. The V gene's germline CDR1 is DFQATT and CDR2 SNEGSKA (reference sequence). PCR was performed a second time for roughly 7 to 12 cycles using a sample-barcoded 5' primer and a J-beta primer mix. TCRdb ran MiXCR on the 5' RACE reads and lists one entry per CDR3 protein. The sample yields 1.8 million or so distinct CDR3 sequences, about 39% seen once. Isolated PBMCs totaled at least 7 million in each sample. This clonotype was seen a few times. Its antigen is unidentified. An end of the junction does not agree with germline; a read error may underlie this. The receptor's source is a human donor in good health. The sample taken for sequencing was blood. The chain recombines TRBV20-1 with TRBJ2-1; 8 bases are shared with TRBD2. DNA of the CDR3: TGCAGTGCATCCGGGGGGGCGTACTACAATGAGCAGTTCTTT. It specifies CSASGGAYYNEQFF.